Reported below is one T cell receptor (beta chain). The antigen is not known. Trimming took off 1 base at V and 6 bases at J, with 9 bases between the two ends. Germline-derived CDR1 and CDR2 are SGHRS and YFSETQ. The CDR3 consists of 13 residues. Genomic DNA provided the template from which TCR beta VDJ and CDR3 profiles were obtained. A single record per CDR3 protein comes from TCRdb applying MiXCR to the reads. Of hundreds of thousands of distinct CDR3 sequences in the sample, roughly half were seen once. The data originate from a study of CD8+CD57+ T cells in acquired aplastic anemia. Study details: Sorted CD4+ and CD8+ cells yielded around 3.2 ug of DNA on average. The study's findings and limits: Between patients and controls, about 30 CD8+ CDR3 sequences were found in common.

The TCR sequence derives from a human donor with severe aplastic anemia or a healthy control (not recorded which). The specimen was sorted CD4+, CD8+, or CD8+CD57+ T cells (not recorded which) from PBMCs. The chain is built from TRBV5-1 and TRBJ2-3, with no clear D. The CDR3 sequence is CASSLLGWDTQYF. CDR3 nucleotide sequence: TGCGCCAGCAGCTTGCTGGGTTGGGATACGCAGTATTTT.